This TCR beta chain derives from a study of identical twins. Study observations and caveats: Conclusions came from cross-sectional statistical analysis, not from following the same donors.

This clonotype was detected only a few times. The antigen is not known. TCRdb reanalysed the 5' RACE reads using MiXCR and keeps one entry per CDR3 protein. The table records roughly 1.6 million distinct CDR3 sequences, roughly a third of them present only once. This CDR3 contains 13 residues. Germline V lookup: CDR1 DFQATT, CDR2 SNEGSKA (reference sequence). The J segment lost 5 bases and the V segment lost 1 base, leaving 1 base of the junction unmatched. The chain recombines TRBV20-1 with TRBJ1-2, with TRBD1 identical over 10 bases. Sequences were obtained from cord blood. This receptor was identified in a newborn girl in good health. The CDR3 is CSARGDRGYGYTF. CDR3 sequence (DNA): TGCAGTGCTAGAGGGGACAGGGGATATGGCTACACCTTC.